This is a list of T cell receptor beta chains from one sample in a study of blood T cell repertoires in COVID-19. Clones were read by immunoSEQ multiplex PCR, and TCRdb kept only the in-frame ones, dropping some. The data contain around 120,000 clones, around 78% of them singletons. Sequenced: peripheral blood. The receptors shown here come from a man aged 70 or older with acute or convalescent COVID-19. Each CDR3 is given with its conserved first and last residue. A D gene is named only where the DNA matches it firmly. Size values are once, few and many counts, or a class for expanded clones, and some rows have none.

V gene: TRBV3-1/TRBV3-2; clone size: .; D gene: .; J gene: TRBJ1-2; CDR3 DNA: TGTGCCAGCAGCCAAGGGCAGGGGAATGGCTACACCTTC; CDR3 protein: CASSQGQGNGYTF
V gene: TRBV29-1; clone size: few; D gene: .; J gene: TRBJ1-2; CDR3 DNA: TGCAGCGTACAGGGAAATGGCTACACCTTC; CDR3 protein: CSVQGNGYTF
V gene: TRBV3-1/TRBV3-2; clone size: .; D gene: .; J gene: TRBJ1-1; CDR3 DNA: TGTGCCAGCAGCCAAGGAGGATATGACACTGAAGCTTTCTTT; CDR3 protein: CASSQGGYDTEAFF
V gene: TRBV28; clone size: .; D gene: .; J gene: TRBJ1-1; CDR3 DNA: TGTGCCAGCAGCCGCACACGGAACACTGAAGCTTTCTTT; CDR3 protein: CASSRTRNTEAFF
V gene: TRBV9; clone size: .; D gene: TRBD1; J gene: TRBJ1-4; CDR3 DNA: TGTGCCAGCAGCCCCGCGGCGACAGGGGGCGCGGGGGGGAAACTGTTTTTT; CDR3 protein: CASSPAATGGAGGKLFF
V gene: TRBV25-1; clone size: few; D gene: TRBD1; J gene: TRBJ1-2; CDR3 DNA: TGTGCCAGCACCGGACAGGCCCAGGGCTACACCTTC; CDR3 protein: CASTGQAQGYTF
V gene: TRBV18; clone size: .; D gene: TRBD1; J gene: TRBJ1-2; CDR3 DNA: TGTGCCAGCTCACGCGAGACAGGGGGCCGACCGGATGGCTACACCTTC; CDR3 protein: CASSRETGGRPDGYTF
V gene: TRBV4-3; clone size: .; D gene: .; J gene: TRBJ2-1; CDR3 DNA: TGCGCCAGCAGCCAAGAAAGCAACTCCTACAATGAGCAGTTCTTC; CDR3 protein: CASSQESNSYNEQFF
V gene: TRBV5-1; clone size: .; D gene: TRBD2; J gene: TRBJ2-2; CDR3 DNA: TGCGCCAGCAGCCCTCCGGGACTAGCGGGCACCGGGGAGCTGTTTTTT; CDR3 protein: CASSPPGLAGTGELFF
V gene: TRBV5-6; clone size: .; D gene: .; J gene: TRBJ1-2; CDR3 DNA: TGTGCCAGTGGGCGGGATGGCTACACCTTC; CDR3 protein: CASGRDGYTF
V gene: TRBV7-3; clone size: .; D gene: .; J gene: TRBJ2-7; CDR3 DNA: TGTGCCAGCAGCCCCAACCCCGGAGGTAACGAGCAGTACTTC; CDR3 protein: CASSPNPGGNEQYF
V gene: TRBV5-5; clone size: .; D gene: .; J gene: TRBJ1-1; CDR3 DNA: TGTGCCAGCAGCTTTTCACAGGGTCTGAACACTGAAGCTTTCTTT; CDR3 protein: CASSFSQGLNTEAFF